What follows are 3 T cell receptor beta chains derived from one specimen sequenced in a study of T-cell memory formation after mild COVID-19. MiXCR, run by TCRdb on the 5' RACE reads, gives a single entry per CDR3 protein. The sample includes roughly 160,000 distinct CDR3 sequences, roughly 11% seen only once; the top ten take 3.5% to 4.5%. The sequenced sample consisted of PBMCs or a T cell subset sorted from them (not recorded which). The receptor set was obtained from a man younger than 30 who had mild COVID-19 (a few samples of this study predate the infection). Cell type and time point are not known.

The V call is TRBV5-1, the J call TRBJ1-2; 7 bases align to TRBD1. The ends lost 4 bases at V and 4 bases at J; junction bases unmatched: 13. The CDR3 runs 16 residues. Germline-derived CDR1 and CDR2 are SGHRS and YFSETQ. CDR3 loop: CASSPSLDRVAYGYTF. The CDR3 bases are TGCGCCAGCAGCCCCTCCCTCGACAGGGTAGCCTATGGCTACACCTTC.

The chain combines TRBV2 with TRBJ2-3; 7 bases map to TRBD2. This CDR3 has 16 residues. V lost 9 bases and J lost 4; bases outside the gene matches: 16. Germline V gives CDR1 SNHLY, CDR2 FYNNEI. This CDR3 reads CASKNAGAFYADTQYF. The CDR3 bases are TGTGCCAGTAAAAATGCGGGAGCCTTCTATGCAGATACGCAGTATTTT.

The V and J genes are TRBV11-3 and TRBJ2-1; TRBD2 might be the D (5 bases). Germline V gene sequence: CDR1 SGHNT, CDR2 YENEEA. This CDR3 has 11 amino acids. V was shortened by 5 bases and J by 6 bases, with 5 bases between the two germline ends. The CDR3 loop reads CASSRGNEQFF. As DNA, the CDR3 is TGTGCCAGCAGCCGGGGCAATGAGCAGTTCTTC. Full variable domain (rest looked up from reference TRBV11-3 and TRBJ2-1): EAGVVQSPRYKIIEKKQPVAFWCNPISGHNTLYWYLQNLGQGPELLIRYENEEAVDDSQLPKDRFSAERLKGVDSTLKIQPAELGDSAVYLCASSRGNEQFFGPGTRLTVL.